This T cell receptor beta chain derives from a study of blood T cell repertoires in COVID-19. Assay: immunoSEQ multiplex PCR; the TCRdb copy retains only in-frame clones and omits some. The profile shows about 170,000 clones, roughly 85% of them singletons. Specimen: PBMCs or T cells enriched from blood (not recorded which). The sequence was collected from a woman between 70 and 85 years old in a cohort exposed to, infected with or recovered from COVID-19 (not recorded which).

CDR3 residues: CASSLFSGPTGANVLTF. CDR3 nucleotides: TGTGCCAGCAGTTTATTCTCAGGCCCTACTGGGGCCAACGTCCTGACTTTC. This rearrangement joins TRBV28 to TRBJ2-6; D ambiguous. The CDR3 length is 17 residues. Trimming pared 1 base from V and 2 bases from J, leaving 12 bases between. Germline lookup yields CDR1 MDHEN and CDR2 SYDVKM.